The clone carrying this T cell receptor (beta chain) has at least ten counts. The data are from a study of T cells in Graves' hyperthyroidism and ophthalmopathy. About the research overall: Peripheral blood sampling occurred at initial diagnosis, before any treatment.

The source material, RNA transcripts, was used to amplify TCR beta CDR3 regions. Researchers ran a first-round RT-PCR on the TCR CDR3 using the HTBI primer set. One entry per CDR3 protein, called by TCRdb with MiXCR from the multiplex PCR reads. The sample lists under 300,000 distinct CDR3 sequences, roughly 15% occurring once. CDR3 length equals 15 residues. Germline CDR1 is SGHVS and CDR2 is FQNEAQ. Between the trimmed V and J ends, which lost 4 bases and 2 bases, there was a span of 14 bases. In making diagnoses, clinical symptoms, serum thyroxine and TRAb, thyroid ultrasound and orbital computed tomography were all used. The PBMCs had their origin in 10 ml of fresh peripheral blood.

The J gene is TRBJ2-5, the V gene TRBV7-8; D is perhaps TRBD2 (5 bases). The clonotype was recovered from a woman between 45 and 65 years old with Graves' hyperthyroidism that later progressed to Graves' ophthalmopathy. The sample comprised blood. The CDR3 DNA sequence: TGTGCCAGCAGCTCGCCCCCGAGCGGTCAAGAGACCCAGTACTTC. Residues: CASSSPPSGQETQYF.